The 27 T cell receptor beta chains listed next were all sequenced from one sample in a study of shared clonotypes between healthy human individuals. Sequencing used immunoSEQ multiplex PCR; TCRdb keeps in-frame clones, though not all of them. The sample consists of about 700,000 clones, 74% of them appearing once. Material: memory CD4+ T cells sorted from blood. Regarding subset: CD45RA-negative fraction. The receptors originated from a woman younger than 45 in good health.

The gene calls are TRBV28 and TRBJ2-7, with D possibly TRBD1 on 5 matching bases. Germline V CDR1 and CDR2: MDHEN, SYDVKM. The ends were cut back, 4 bases at V and 0 bases at J, with 13 bases in the middle. The CDR3 has 15 amino acids. The CDR3 sequence: CASSSSGYSSYEQYF. The CDR3 DNA reads TGTGCCAGCAGTTCGTCAGGGTATAGCTCCTACGAGCAGTACTTC.

This clone occurred a few times. The same CDR3 also results from other DNA sequences found in this sample. The V gene is TRBV29-1, the J gene TRBJ2-3; D is possibly TRBD2 (5 bases). CDR1 and CDR2 from the germline V gene are SQVTM and ANQGSEA. Trimming left V 7 bases short and J 0 bases short, with 8 bases between. CDR3 length: 12 amino acids. In DNA form, the CDR3 reads TGCAGCGGGACTGGTAGCACAGATACGCAGTATTTT. It is translated as CSGTGSTDTQYF.

V usage is TRBV27 and J usage is TRBJ2-1, with D perhaps TRBD2 (7 bases). Germline lookup yields CDR1 MNHEY and CDR2 SMNVEV (reference sequence). V gave up 5 bases and J gave up 8 bases, with 19 bases separating them. The CDR3 is 15 residues long. The CDR3 reads CASSTLGGPGHEQFF. The CDR3 DNA is TGTGCCAGCAGTACCCTGGGGGGGCCAGGCCATGAGCAGTTCTTC.

V and J are TRBV27 and TRBJ2-7; 13 nucleotides align to TRBD2. In germline, CDR1 is MNHEY, CDR2 SMNVEV (reference sequence). The CDR3 sequence is 18 residues long. Germline trimming cut 0 bases from V and 4 bases from J; bases unmatched to any gene: 9. CDR3 DNA sequence: TGTGCCAGCAGTTTATCGCGGGAAGGACTAGCGGGAGTTTACGAGCAGTACTTC. It codes for CASSLSREGLAGVYEQYF.

This clone was seen just once. The rearrangement joins TRBV29-1 to TRBJ2-7; either TRBD1 or TRBD2 may supply D (5 bases each). The CDR3 runs to 14 residues. Germline values: CDR1 SQVTM, CDR2 ANQGSEA. Between the trimmed V and J ends, which lost 4 bases and 7 bases, there was a span of 20 bases. CDR3 loop: CSVVGRDGSREQYF. DNA for the CDR3: TGCAGCGTTGTAGGCCGGGACGGGTCGCGGGAGCAGTACTTC.

As concerns this clone: This specimen includes other DNA sequences encoding the same CDR3. The chain recombines TRBV4-1 with TRBJ1-1; D not resolved. The germline CDR1 and CDR2 sequences are MGHRA and YSYEKL. V was clipped by 1 base and J by 2 bases, with 5 bases between them. The CDR3 sequence is 13 residues long. The CDR3 reads CASSQVGNTEAFF. DNA of the CDR3: TGCGCCAGCAGCCAAGTCGGCAACACTGAAGCTTTCTTT.

The chain carries TRBV28 and TRBJ1-5; D uncertain. In germline, CDR1 is MDHEN, CDR2 SYDVKM. This CDR3 spans 17 amino acids. V lost 3 bases and J 2 bases, leaving 17 bases between the germline ends. The CDR3 bases are TGTGCCAGCAGTTTTTGGGCCGGGGAGGACGGCAATCAGCCCCAGCATTTT. Translation: CASSFWAGEDGNQPQHF.

In DNA form, the CDR3 reads TGTGCCAGCAGCTTATTAACAGGGGGTAACTATGGCTACACCTTC. Translated: CASSLLTGGNYGYTF. The chain uses TRBV7-3 and TRBJ1-2, with TRBD1 identical over 8 bases. The CDR3 has 15 amino acids. Germline loops: CDR1 SGHTA, CDR2 FQGTGA. Trimming removed 2 bases from V and 1 base from J; junction bases left unmatched: 3. Based on the CDR3 plus reference TRBV7-3 and TRBJ1-2, the full variable domain is GAGVSQTPSNKVTEKGKYVELRCDPISGHTALYWYRQSLGQGPEFLIYFQGTGAADDSGLPNDRFFAVRPEGSVSTLKIQRTERGDSAVYLCASSLLTGGNYGYTFGSGTRLTVV.

The table lists this clone with a few counts. The chain joins TRBV7-2 to TRBJ1-2; possibly TRBD1 for D (6 bases). The CDR3 is 13 residues long. Trimming took off 2 bases at V and 8 bases at J, with 12 bases between the two ends. From germline, CDR1 is SGHTA and CDR2 FQGNSA. The CDR3 DNA sequence: TGTGCCAGCAGCTTAAACAGGGTTAACGGCTACACCTTC. Translated, it gives CASSLNRVNGYTF. The full variable domain, completed using reference TRBV7-2 and TRBJ1-2, is GAGVSQSPSNKVTEKGKDVELRCDPISGHTALYWYRQSLGQGLEFLIYFQGNSAPDKSGLPSDRFSAERTGGSVSTLTIQRTQQEDSAVYLCASSLNRVNGYTFGSGTRLTVV.

V and J are TRBV6-5 and TRBJ1-3; 8 nucleotides agree with TRBD1. The CDR3 runs to 15 residues. Trimming cost V 6 bases and J 3 bases; bases outside gene matches: 7. Germline V gene lookup returns CDR1 MNHEY and CDR2 SVGAGI. In DNA, the CDR3 is TGTGCCAGCAGAAGCTTGACAGGGGTTGGAAACACCATATATTTT. This sequence encodes CASRSLTGVGNTIYF.

About this clone: The same CDR3 is also encoded by other DNA sequences in this sample. The chain links TRBV5-1 to TRBJ1-3, with TRBD1 as a possible D gene (6 bases). CDR3 length equals 14 residues. The V end was cut by 4 bases, the J end by 3 bases, with 11 bases between. Germline CDR1 reads SGHRS; CDR2 reads YFSETQ. The CDR3 protein is CASSRGTDGNTIYF. CDR3 coding DNA: TGCGCCAGCAGCAGGGGGACCGATGGAAACACCATATATTTT.

This chain joins TRBV30 and TRBJ2-3; 7 nucleotides align to TRBD2. The germline V gene encodes CDR1 GTSNPN and CDR2 SVGIG (reference sequence). V gave up 1 base and J gave up 1 base; unmatched junction bases: 8. The length of the CDR3 is 16 residues. The CDR3 DNA reads as TGTGCCTGGAGTGCACTAGCGATAGACGGCACAGATACGCAGTATTTT. This gives the protein CAWSALAIDGTDTQYF.

The V gene is TRBV30, the J gene TRBJ2-5; the match to TRBD1 covers 7 bases. CDR3 length equals 13 residues. CDR1 is GTSNPN, CDR2 SVGIG, per germline (reference sequence). The junction had 3 bases not matched to a gene; V was cut back by 0 bases and J by 5 bases. CDR3 nucleotide sequence: TGTGCCTGGAGTGTAACAGGGGCGGAGACCCAGTACTTC. Amino acid sequence: CAWSVTGAETQYF.

The chain carries TRBV6-1 and TRBJ2-7; the D gene is possibly TRBD2 (5 bases). V dropped 6 bases and J dropped 7 bases, with 19 bases sitting between them. The CDR3 has 14 residues. CDR1 is MNHNS and CDR2 is SASEGT in the germline V gene. In DNA, the CDR3 is TGTGCCAGCAGGGACTTCGGAGGAACGGAGGAGCAGTACTTC. Its translation: CASRDFGGTEEQYF.

Only one count was recorded for this clone. Other DNA sequences within the sample encode an identical CDR3. V gene TRBV5-1 combines with J gene TRBJ2-1, with 12 bases lining up with TRBD2. The CDR3 runs 15 residues. Unmatched junction bases numbered 3, after V lost 4 bases and J lost 4 bases. Per the germline V gene, CDR1 is SGHRS and CDR2 is YFSETQ. CDR3 protein: CASSTGLAGYNEQFF. The CDR3 DNA reads as TGCGCCAGCAGCACGGGACTAGCGGGTTACAATGAGCAGTTCTTC.

This chain joins TRBV6-1 and TRBJ1-1; a possible D gene is TRBD1 (6 bases). The CDR3 loop spans 16 amino acids. The V gene's germline CDR1 is MNHNS and CDR2 SASEGT. The V end was cut by 3 bases, the J end by 5 bases, with 19 bases between. The CDR3 here is CASSEGQLWRGTEAFF. In DNA form, the CDR3 reads TGTGCCAGCAGTGAGGGACAACTCTGGCGGGGGACTGAAGCTTTCTTT.

Remarks on this clone: Other DNA variants within this sample encode the same CDR3. The chain has TRBV7-9 and TRBJ2-5; D gene ambiguous. Trimming pared 4 bases from V and 4 bases from J, leaving 1 base between. The CDR3 is 10 amino acids. Looked up from germline, CDR1 is SEHNR and CDR2 is FQNEAQ (reference sequence). CDR3 loop: CASSSETQYF. CDR3 in DNA: TGTGCCAGCAGCTCAGAGACCCAGTACTTC.

With regard to this clone: A much larger clone is a single base away; this may be a read error. This specimen includes other DNA sequences encoding the same CDR3. In DNA form, the CDR3 reads TGTGCCACGCAGCGGGAGGGAGGCTACAATGAGCAGTTCTTC. Translated, it gives CATQREGGYNEQFF. The chain carries TRBV6-5 and TRBJ2-1; 10 bases agree with TRBD2. Looked up from germline, CDR1 is MNHEY and CDR2 is SVGAGI. J lost 3 bases, V lost 10 bases, and 6 bases had no gene match. The CDR3 consists of 14 residues.

In this sample, this clone turned up once. J is TRBJ1-5 and V is TRBV11-2, with D perhaps matching TRBD1 (5 bases). Between the trimmed V and J ends, which lost 4 bases and 2 bases, there was a span of 12 bases. The CDR3 consists of 15 residues. CDR1 and CDR2 from the germline V gene are SGHAT and FQNNGV. CDR3 coding DNA: TGTGCCAGCAGCTCCGGACATAACGGCAATCAGCCCCAGCATTTT. It is translated as CASSSGHNGNQPQHF.

The V call is TRBV5-1, the J call TRBJ1-5; D is possibly TRBD1 (5 bases). V was cut by 0 bases and J by 4 bases, with 11 bases left in between. The CDR3 loop spans 15 amino acids. The germline CDR1 and CDR2 sequences are SGHRS and YFSETQ. This CDR3 reads CASSLAGTANQPQHF. The CDR3 DNA reads as TGCGCCAGCAGCTTGGCCGGGACCGCGAATCAGCCCCAGCATTTT.

This clone was observed once. The rearrangement links TRBV5-1 to TRBJ2-2, with a possible D match to TRBD1 (7 bases). Germline loops: CDR1 SGHRS, CDR2 YFSETQ. This CDR3 is built from 17 residues. Trimming shortened V by 3 bases and J by 2 bases, and 17 bases separated the two germline ends. In DNA form, the CDR3 reads TGCGCCAGCAGCTCCATTCCAGGGGGGAGTAACACCGGGGAGCTGTTTTTT. It codes for CASSSIPGGSNTGELFF.

V gene TRBV12-5 combines with J gene TRBJ2-5; possible D gene TRBD1, 6 bases. CDR1 and CDR2 from the germline V gene are LGHNT and FRNRAP. The length of the CDR3 is 14 residues. Deletions cut 3 bases from V and 4 bases from J, with 12 bases between. The CDR3 coding sequence is TGTGCTAGTGGTTTCCAGGGGCCCCCAGAGACCCAGTACTTC. Protein product: CASGFQGPPETQYF.

A remark on this clone: The junction and the germline gene differ at one end; a read error may be behind it. This chain links TRBV5-1 with TRBJ1-2, with 9 bases identical to TRBD1. Germline V gives CDR1 SGHRS, CDR2 YFSETQ. The CDR3 has 13 amino acids. For the CDR3, the DNA is TGTGCCAGCAGCACAGGGGGCTACTATGGCTACACCTTC. This gives the protein CASSTGGYYGYTF.

The chain recombines TRBV5-4 with TRBJ2-7; 7 positions agree with TRBD2. J lost 5 bases, V lost 1 base, and 9 bases had no gene match. CDR3 size: 15 residues. Germline CDR1 and CDR2: SGHNT and YYREEE (reference sequence). Here the CDR3 DNA reads TGTGCCAGCAGCTTGACGGGAGTAGGGACTAACGAGCAGTACTTC. Translated: CASSLTGVGTNEQYF.

J is TRBJ1-3 and V is TRBV11-2; D is perhaps TRBD1 (5 bases). This CDR3 is built from 18 residues. Germline CDR1 is SGHAT and CDR2 is FQNNGV. Trimming removed 4 bases from V and 0 bases from J, with 19 bases in between. The CDR3 nucleotides are TGTGCCAGCAGCTCCCCTCGGGGCAGACATTACTCTGGAAACACCATATATTTT. Protein product: CASSSPRGRHYSGNTIYF.

In the case of this clone: A much larger clone differs by one base, so this may be a read error. The chain combines TRBV7-8 with TRBJ1-3; D unclear. This CDR3 spans 14 amino acids. V was trimmed by 3 bases and J by 2 bases, leaving 8 bases between them. CDR1 SGHVS and CDR2 FQNEAQ come from the germline V gene. DNA for the CDR3: TGTGCCAGCAGCTTGGGCGGGACTGGAAACACCATATATTTT. Its protein product is CASSLGGTGNTIYF.

The rearrangement joins TRBV5-4 to TRBJ2-2; 8 bases are a match to TRBD1. The CDR3 spans 16 residues. Looked up from germline, CDR1 is SGHNT and CDR2 is YYREEE (reference sequence). V lost 4 bases to trimming and J lost 4 bases; unmatched junction nucleotides: 9. CDR3 loop: CASSDRTGGITGELFF. The CDR3 nucleotides are TGTGCCAGCAGCGACCGAACAGGGGGTATCACCGGGGAGCTGTTTTTT.